Detailed here is one T cell receptor beta chain. These data are taken from a study of PD-L1 blockade in urothelial cancer. Sequencing was performed with immunoSEQ multiplex PCR; in TCRdb, only in-frame clones are kept and a portion is missing. The repertoire consists of under 60,000 clones, with around 84% occurring once and the leading ten covering about 3%. Time point specified: pretreatment peripheral blood. The starting material was PBMCs, obtained around atezolizumab (anti-PD-L1) treatment. The TCR sequence derives from a man between 65 and 85 years old with urothelial cancer.

The CDR3 here is CATSRKKAGVTGELFF. CDR3 bases: TGTGCCACCAGCAGGAAGAAGGCGGGAGTCACCGGGGAGCTGTTTTTT. The V gene is TRBV15, the J gene TRBJ2-2; TRBD2 agrees at 7 bases. The CDR3 is made up of 16 amino acids. V gave up 3 bases and J gave up 4 bases; unmatched junction bases: 8. The V gene's germline CDR1 is LNHNV and CDR2 YYDKDF (reference sequence).